The 26 T cell receptor beta chains listed next were all sequenced from one sample in a study of blood T cell repertoires in COVID-19. Profiled with immunoSEQ multiplex PCR; TCRdb holds only in-frame clones, not every one. The sample consists of about 170,000 clones, around four fifths of them appearing once. The sample was peripheral blood. Source of these receptors: a woman aged 80 or over with active or convalescent COVID-19.

This chain links TRBV7-2 with TRBJ1-2, with D possibly matching TRBD1 (5 bases). The CDR3 is made up of 15 amino acids. V was shortened by 10 bases and J by 6 bases, with 24 bases between the two germline ends. Per germline, CDR1 SGHTA and CDR2 FQGNSA. The DNA for the CDR3 is TGTGCCATCAAGGACGGGGGACCCTACTATAATGGCTACACCTTC. It specifies CAIKDGGPYYNGYTF.

The rearrangement joins TRBV12-3 or TRBV12-4 to TRBJ1-2; possibly TRBD1 for D (5 bases). The CDR3 is 13 residues long. Trimming left V 3 bases short and J 5 bases short, with 10 bases between. The CDR3 nucleotides read TGTGCCAGCAGTTTGCGGGGGGGGTATGGCTACACCTTC. It encodes CASSLRGGYGYTF.

The rearrangement links TRBV6-2 or TRBV6-3 to TRBJ1-5; 8 positions agree with TRBD1. This CDR3 is built from 16 residues. Trimming took 5 bases from V and 6 from J; bases not matched to a gene: 12. Germline CDR1 MNHEY, CDR2 SVGEGT. CDR3 coding DNA: TGTGCCAGCAGTACCCCCGGACAGGGCGGGATTCAGCCCCAGCATTTT. This encodes CASSTPGQGGIQPQHF.

The CDR3 bases are TGTGCCTGGGACAGGGGGCTAGCCTATGGCTACACCTTC. It specifies CAWDRGLAYGYTF. V usage is TRBV30 and J usage is TRBJ1-2, with 10 bases identical to TRBD1. The CDR3 is 13 amino acids. CDR1 and CDR2 (germline): GTSNPN, SVGIG (reference sequence). V was pared by 5 bases and J by 4 bases, with 4 bases of the junction left unmatched.

The J gene is TRBJ1-1, the V gene TRBV6-5; D is perhaps TRBD1 (5 bases). In germline, CDR1 is MNHEY, CDR2 SVGAGI. V was shortened by 10 bases and J by 4 bases, with 19 bases between the two germline ends. This CDR3 is built from 14 residues. CDR3 loop: CATKSGAMGTEAFF. In nucleotides, the CDR3 is TGTGCCACCAAAAGCGGGGCGATGGGCACTGAAGCTTTCTTT.

This rearrangement joins TRBV6-5 to TRBJ1-2, with D possibly matching TRBD1 (5 bases). V dropped 5 bases and J dropped 4 bases, with 17 bases sitting between them. The CDR3 runs 15 residues. Germline V gene data show CDR1 as MNHEY and CDR2 as SVGAGI. Here the CDR3 DNA reads TGTGCCAGCAGTCAAAACGGGCAGGGCCCCTATGGCTACACCTTC. Translated, it gives CASSQNGQGPYGYTF.

The V gene is TRBV2, the J gene TRBJ2-7; no definite D call. Germline V gives CDR1 SNHLY, CDR2 FYNNEI. Trimming removed 7 bases at V and 3 bases at J, with 10 bases between. The CDR3 is 12 amino acids. CDR3 loop: CASNKGGYEQYF. Here the CDR3 DNA reads TGTGCCAGCAACAAAGGCGGCTACGAGCAGTACTTC.

The V call is TRBV6-5, the J call TRBJ1-2; 9 nucleotides match TRBD1. The CDR3 sequence is 14 residues long. From germline, CDR1 is MNHEY and CDR2 SVGAGI. J lost 3 bases, V lost 8 bases, and 7 bases had no gene match. CDR3 in amino acids: CASSGTGNDYGYTF. CDR3 nucleotides: TGTGCCAGCTCAGGGACAGGGAACGACTATGGCTACACCTTC.

A word on this clone: One end of the junction is discordant with germline, which a read error may explain. The J gene is TRBJ1-5, the V gene TRBV27; perhaps TRBD1 as D (5 bases). From germline, CDR1 is MNHEY and CDR2 SMNVEV (reference sequence). The CDR3 spans 15 residues. The CDR3 region has the DNA TGTGCCAGCAGCTTATCCTGGGGCGCGAGGCAGCCCCAGCATTTT. This codes for CASSLSWGARQPQHF.

This clone showed up just once. The chain is built from TRBV6-5 and TRBJ1-6; the D gene is possibly TRBD1 (6 bases). The CDR3 is 16 amino acids. Germline V lookup: CDR1 MNHEY, CDR2 SVGAGI. Trimming cost V 0 bases and J 9 bases, with 15 bases left between them. The CDR3 nucleotides read TGTGCCAGCAGTTACTCCCCGGGGGGGCTTACTTCACCCCTCCACTTT. Protein: CASSYSPGGLTSPLHF.

The chain links TRBV5-4 to TRBJ2-3, with 9 positions matching TRBD1. Trimming cost V 4 bases and J 2 bases; bases outside gene matches: 11. The germline CDR1 and CDR2 sequences are SGHNT and YYREEE (reference sequence). This CDR3 spans 17 amino acids. The CDR3 nucleotides are TGTGCCAGCAGCAGGGGGGGGGACAGGGTCCCCACAGATACGCAGTATTTT. Encoded protein: CASSRGGDRVPTDTQYF.

This chain connects TRBV27 to TRBJ2-5; maybe TRBD1 (6 bases). The CDR3 sequence is 14 residues long. With 5 bases removed from V and 5 bases from J, the gap between germline ends came to 15 bases. CDR1 is MNHEY, CDR2 SMNVEV, per germline (reference sequence). The CDR3, as DNA: TGTGCCAGCAGTGTTACAGGGCGGCGGGAGACCCAGTACTTC. Amino acids: CASSVTGRRETQYF.

The V and J genes are TRBV6-5 and TRBJ1-5; 9 nucleotides line up with TRBD1. Germline V gives CDR1 MNHEY, CDR2 SVGAGI. Trimming took 6 bases from V and 4 from J; bases not matched to a gene: 7. The CDR3 extends over 15 amino acids. CDR3 sequence: CASRRDRGVNQPQHF. The CDR3 DNA sequence: TGTGCCAGCAGACGCGACAGGGGGGTGAATCAGCCCCAGCATTTT.

The V and J genes are TRBV7-9 and TRBJ1-1; 7 bases are a match to TRBD1. Germline-derived CDR1 and CDR2 are SEHNR and FQNEAQ (reference sequence). Trimming removed 5 bases from V and 2 bases from J; junction bases left unmatched: 5. CDR3 length equals 14 residues. CDR3 DNA: TGTGCCAGCAGCACGGGACAGATTAACACTGAAGCTTTCTTT. Translation gives CASSTGQINTEAFF.

The chain combines TRBV7-8 with TRBJ1-2; 7 bases match TRBD1. The CDR3 is 14 residues long. V was pared by 5 bases and J by 5 bases, with 8 bases of the junction left unmatched. The germline V gene encodes CDR1 SGHVS and CDR2 FQNEAQ. The CDR3 protein is CASSHREGAYGYTF. The CDR3 nucleotides read TGTGCCAGCAGCCATAGAGAGGGGGCGTATGGCTACACCTTC. The whole variable domain, remainder taken from reference TRBV7-8 and TRBJ1-2, is GAGVSQSPRYKVAKRGQDVALRCDPISGHVSLFWYQQALGQGPEFLTYFQNEAQLDKSGLPSDRFFAERPEGSVSTLKIQRTQQEDSAVYLCASSHREGAYGYTFGSGTRLTVV.

The chain recombines TRBV27 with TRBJ1-2; 10 nucleotides agree with TRBD1. CDR1 and CDR2 (germline): MNHEY, SMNVEV (reference sequence). The CDR3 spans 15 residues. V trimming: 6 bases; J trimming: 4 bases; junction bases outside the gene matches: 8. DNA for the CDR3: TGTGCCAGCAGGTCCGGGACAGGGGCTATCTATGGCTACACCTTC. It specifies CASRSGTGAIYGYTF.

The chain recombines TRBV7-2 with TRBJ1-4; tentative D call: TRBD1 (5 bases). CDR1 and CDR2 (germline): SGHTA, FQGNSA. The CDR3 is made up of 15 amino acids. V was cut by 4 bases and J by 8 bases, with 17 bases left in between. For the CDR3, the DNA is TGTGCCAGCAGCTCGCAGAGCAGGGTACGGGAAAAACTGTTTTTT. Its protein is CASSSQSRVREKLFF.

This clone was observed a handful of times. CDR3: CASSQWTGADTQYF. The CDR3 DNA reads TGTGCCAGCAGCCAATGGACAGGGGCAGATACGCAGTATTTT. The chain links TRBV14 to TRBJ2-3, with 9 bases that match TRBD1. The germline V gene has CDR1 SGHDN and CDR2 FVKESK. With 2 bases clipped from V and 4 bases from J, the junction kept 1 base outside the gene matches. The CDR3 contains 14 residues.

This chain links TRBV10-3 with TRBJ2-7; 9 nucleotides match TRBD2. J gave up 13 bases and V 10 bases, and 11 bases lay outside the gene matches. Germline CDR1 is ENHRY and CDR2 is SYGVKD. The CDR3 extends over 11 amino acids. CDR3 protein: CATQGGGASYF. In DNA, the CDR3 is TGTGCCACGCAAGGCGGGGGGGCTTCATACTTC.

The chain has TRBV28 and TRBJ2-7, with D perhaps TRBD2 (5 bases). The CDR3 has 14 residues. Germline values: CDR1 MDHEN, CDR2 SYDVKM. Trimming stripped 3 bases from V and 6 bases from J, with 15 bases between. The chain's CDR3 is CASSLALSGSEQYF. The CDR3, as DNA: TGTGCCAGCAGTTTGGCTTTATCGGGGTCCGAGCAGTACTTC.

The chain carries TRBV5-1 and TRBJ2-7, with TRBD1 as a possible D gene (5 bases). V shed 6 bases and J shed 2 bases, with 9 bases lying between them. There are 12 residues in the CDR3. Germline CDR1 is SGHRS and CDR2 is YFSETQ. The CDR3 DNA follows: TGCGCCAGCAACGACAGTCCCTACGAGCAGTACTTC. Protein sequence: CASNDSPYEQYF. Full variable domain (remainder filled in from reference TRBV5-1 and TRBJ2-7): KAGVTQTPRYLIKTRGQQVTLSCSPISGHRSVSWYQQTPGQGLQFLFEYFSETQRNKGNFPGRFSGRQFSNSRSEMNVSTLELGDSALYLCASNDSPYEQYFGPGTRLTVT.

This clone was detected once. The V gene is TRBV6-2 or TRBV6-3, the J gene TRBJ2-3, with a possible D match to TRBD2 (6 bases). The CDR3 spans 16 residues. Trimming took off 0 bases at V and 6 bases at J, with 16 bases between the two ends. Germline V gene data show CDR1 as MNHEY and CDR2 as SVGEGT. The CDR3 region is CASSYSPAGPGDTQYF. The DNA for the CDR3 is TGTGCCAGCAGTTACTCCCCAGCGGGTCCGGGGGATACGCAGTATTTT.

V gene TRBV7-2 combines with J gene TRBJ2-3, with D unclear. V dropped 1 base and J dropped 0 bases, with 5 bases sitting between them. This CDR3 has 14 amino acids. CDR1 is SGHTA, CDR2 FQGNSA, per germline. For the CDR3, the DNA is TGTGCCAGCAGCTTAGACCGGAGCACAGATACGCAGTATTTT. Translated: CASSLDRSTDTQYF.

The rearrangement links TRBV5-1 to TRBJ2-7; D is ambiguous. Germline loops: CDR1 SGHRS, CDR2 YFSETQ. The ends were cut back, 5 bases at V and 0 bases at J, with 12 bases in the middle. The CDR3 loop spans 14 amino acids. In DNA, the CDR3 is TGCGCCAGCAGAAGTACCGGTGACTCCTACGAGCAGTACTTC. This sequence encodes CASRSTGDSYEQYF.

This chain connects TRBV4-3 to TRBJ2-2, with a possible D match to TRBD1 (6 bases). The CDR3 sequence is 13 residues long. Germline V lookup: CDR1 LGHNA, CDR2 YSLEER. V gave up 2 bases and J gave up 8 bases, with 9 bases separating them. The CDR3 DNA is TGCGCCAGCAGCCAAATCAGGGGAGGGGAGCTGTTTTTT. Its protein product is CASSQIRGGELFF.

The chain carries TRBV9 and TRBJ2-2, with D maybe TRBD2 (5 bases). Germline lookup yields CDR1 SGDLS and CDR2 YYNGEE. This CDR3 is 15 amino acids long. Trimming removed 4 bases from V and 7 bases from J, with 17 bases in between. CDR3 in amino acids: CASSPSWLAGGELFF. The DNA for the CDR3 is TGTGCCAGCAGCCCGAGTTGGCTAGCTGGCGGGGAGCTGTTTTTT.